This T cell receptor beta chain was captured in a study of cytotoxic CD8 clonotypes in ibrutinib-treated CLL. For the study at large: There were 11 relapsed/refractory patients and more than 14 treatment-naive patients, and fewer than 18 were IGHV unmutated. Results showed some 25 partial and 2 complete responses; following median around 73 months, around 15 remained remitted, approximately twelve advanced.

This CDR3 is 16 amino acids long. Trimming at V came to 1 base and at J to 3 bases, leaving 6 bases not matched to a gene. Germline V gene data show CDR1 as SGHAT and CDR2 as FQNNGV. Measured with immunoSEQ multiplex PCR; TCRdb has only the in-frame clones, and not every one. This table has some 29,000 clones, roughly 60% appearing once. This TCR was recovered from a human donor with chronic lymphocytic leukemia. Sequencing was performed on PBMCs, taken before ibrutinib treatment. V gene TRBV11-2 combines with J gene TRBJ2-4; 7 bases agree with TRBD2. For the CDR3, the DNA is TGTGCCAGCAGCTTAGTGTCTAGCGGAGGCAAAAACATTCAGTACTTC. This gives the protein CASSLVSSGGKNIQYF. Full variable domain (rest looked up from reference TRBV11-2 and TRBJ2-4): EAGVAQSPRYKIIEKRQSVAFWCNPISGHATLYWYQQILGQGPKLLIQFQNNGVVDDSQLPKDRFSAERLKGVDSTLKIQPAKLEDSAVYLCASSLVSSGGKNIQYFGAGTRLSVL.